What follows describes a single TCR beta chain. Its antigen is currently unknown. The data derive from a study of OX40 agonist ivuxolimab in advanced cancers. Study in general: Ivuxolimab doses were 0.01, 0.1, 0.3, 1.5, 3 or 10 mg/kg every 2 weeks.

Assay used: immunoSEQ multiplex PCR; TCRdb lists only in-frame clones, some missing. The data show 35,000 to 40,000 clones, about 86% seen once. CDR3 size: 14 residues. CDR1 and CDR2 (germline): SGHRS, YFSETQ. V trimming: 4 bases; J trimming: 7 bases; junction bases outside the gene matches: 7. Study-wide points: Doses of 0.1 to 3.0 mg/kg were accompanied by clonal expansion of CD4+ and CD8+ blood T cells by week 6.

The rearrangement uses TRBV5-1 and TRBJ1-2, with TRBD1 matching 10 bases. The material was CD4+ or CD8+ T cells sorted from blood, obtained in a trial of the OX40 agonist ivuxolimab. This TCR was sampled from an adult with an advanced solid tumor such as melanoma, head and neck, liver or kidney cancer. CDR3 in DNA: TGCGCCAGCAGCATGGGACAGGGGTTTGGTGGCTACACCTTC. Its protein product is CASSMGQGFGGYTF.